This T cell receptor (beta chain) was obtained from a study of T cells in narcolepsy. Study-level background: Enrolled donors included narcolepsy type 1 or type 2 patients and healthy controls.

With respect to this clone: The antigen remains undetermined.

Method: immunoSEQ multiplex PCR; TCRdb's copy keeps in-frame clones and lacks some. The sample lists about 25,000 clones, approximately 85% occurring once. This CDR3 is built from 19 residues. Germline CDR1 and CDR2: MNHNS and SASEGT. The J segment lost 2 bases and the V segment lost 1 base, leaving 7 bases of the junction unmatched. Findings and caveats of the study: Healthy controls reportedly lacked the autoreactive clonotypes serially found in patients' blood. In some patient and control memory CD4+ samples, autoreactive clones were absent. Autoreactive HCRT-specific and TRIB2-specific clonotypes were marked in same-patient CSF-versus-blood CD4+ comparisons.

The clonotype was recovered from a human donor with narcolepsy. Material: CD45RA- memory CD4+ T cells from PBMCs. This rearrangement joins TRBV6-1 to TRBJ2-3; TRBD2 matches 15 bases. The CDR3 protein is CASSEGTSGRAWATDTQYF. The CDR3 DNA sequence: TGTGCCAGCAGTGAAGGGACTAGCGGGAGGGCCTGGGCCACAGATACGCAGTATTTT.